Listed below are T cell receptor beta chains from one sample, sequenced in a study of CD8 T cells in ankylosing spondylitis. TCRdb fed the 5' RACE reads into MiXCR, producing one record per CDR3 protein. In the table there are 800,000 to 900,000 distinct CDR3 sequences, about 10% of which are singletons. The specimen was blood, either unsorted or a sorted T cell fraction (not recorded which). These receptors were collected from a male donor with ankylosing spondylitis. CDR3s include the opening cysteine and the closing phenylalanine or tryptophan. The D gene is left open where the match is weak. Size is omitted from some rows. Given values are once, few, many or a class for expanded clones.

>TRBV18|TRBJ2-3|-|-
CASSRTLSGLADTQYF
TGTGCCAGCTCACGTACGTTAAGCGGGTTGGCAGATACGCAGTATTTT
>TRBV19|TRBJ1-1|-|-
CASIGLNTEAFF
TGTGCCAGTATTGGCCTGAACACTGAAGCTTTCTTT
>TRBV4-2|TRBJ2-5|many|-
CASSQVGGETQYF
TGTGCCAGCAGCCAAGTGGGGGGAGAGACCCAGTACTTC
>TRBV27|TRBJ1-1|few|-
CASSEHEGISEAFF
TGTGCCAGCAGTGAGCATGAGGGGATCTCCGAAGCTTTCTTT
>TRBV7-2|TRBJ1-1|many|-
CASSLGEGRGAFF
TGTGCCAGCAGCTTAGGAGAGGGACGAGGAGCTTTCTTT
>TRBV12-3/TRBV12-4|TRBJ2-5|-|TRBD1
CASRAGQGVRETQYF
TGTGCCAGCAGGGCCGGACAGGGGGTGAGGGAGACCCAGTACTTC
>TRBV6-6|TRBJ2-1|many|-
CASRSVDEQFF
TGTGCCAGCAGAAGTGTGGATGAGCAGTTCTTC
>TRBV5-1|TRBJ1-1|many|-
CASSSQGSEAFF
TGCGCCAGCAGCTCCCAGGGTTCTGAAGCTTTCTTT
>TRBV6-5|TRBJ1-2|few|TRBD1
CASSLGGQGTGYGYTF
TGTGCCAGCAGTTTGGGGGGACAGGGGACTGGCTATGGCTACACCTTC
>TRBV11-2|TRBJ2-2|-|-
CASSLGPSVNTGELFF
TGTGCCAGCAGCCTAGGTCCTAGTGTGAACACCGGGGAGCTGTTTTTT
>TRBV4-3|TRBJ2-3|-|TRBD2
CASSSTGGAGTDTQYF
TGCGCCAGCAGCTCAACGGGGGGGGCTGGCACAGATACGCAGTATTTT
>TRBV7-9|TRBJ2-7|few|TRBD1
CASSSLGGTGGFYEQYF
TGTGCCAGCAGCTCACTCGGGGGGACAGGGGGTTTCTACGAGCAGTACTTC
>TRBV7-2|TRBJ2-3|many|-
CASTLLSYTQYF
TGTGCCAGCACCCTCCTTTCATATACGCAGTATTTT
>TRBV15|TRBJ2-1|many|-
CATSTTRGGRRQFF
TGTGCCACCAGCACCACCCGAGGGGGAAGGCGGCAGTTCTTC
>TRBV4-3|TRBJ1-6|-|-
CASSLLGMYNSPLHF
TGCGCCAGCAGCCTCTTGGGGATGTATAATTCACCCCTCCACTTT
>TRBV20-1|TRBJ2-1|few|-
CSAARNYNEQFF
TGCAGTGCCGCCCGAAATTACAATGAGCAGTTCTTC
>TRBV9|TRBJ2-1|few|TRBD2
CASSVTSHDTYNEQFF
TGTGCCAGCAGCGTGACTAGCCACGATACTTACAATGAGCAGTTCTTC
>TRBV6-5|TRBJ1-1|-|-
CASSYSQGIAEAFF
TGTGCCAGCAGTTACTCTCAGGGGATCGCTGAAGCTTTCTTT
>TRBV6-5|TRBJ2-7|many|TRBD2
CASSSSGRGYEQYF
TGTGCCAGCAGTTCTAGCGGGAGAGGCTACGAGCAGTACTTC
>TRBV6-5|TRBJ2-1|many|-
CASSYWAGNEQFF
TGTGCCAGCAGTTACTGGGCGGGCAATGAGCAGTTCTTC
>TRBV6-1|TRBJ1-4|-|TRBD1
CASSKGQILYEKLFF
TGTGCCAGCAGTAAGGGACAGATTCTTTATGAAAAACTGTTTTTT
>TRBV6-6|TRBJ1-5|-|TRBD1
CASSSRDRKNQPQHF
TGTGCCAGCAGTTCCCGGGACAGGAAAAATCAGCCCCAGCATTTT
>TRBV19|TRBJ1-5|few|-
CASTSVGWNQPQHF
TGTGCCAGTACCTCGGTGGGCTGGAATCAGCCCCAGCATTTT
>TRBV6-1|TRBJ2-7|-|TRBD1
CATTRTGLPYEQYF
TGTGCCACCACGCGGACAGGATTACCCTACGAGCAGTACTTC
>TRBV6-1|TRBJ1-4|few|TRBD1
CASKPGTGHEKLFF
TGTGCCAGCAAGCCCGGGACAGGCCATGAAAAACTGTTTTTT
>TRBV9|TRBJ1-2|-|-
CASSVDVRSYGYTF
TGTGCCAGCAGCGTAGATGTACGGTCGTATGGCTACACCTTC
>TRBV10-2|TRBJ2-7|few|-
CASSESGVHLRDEQYF
TGCGCCAGCAGTGAGTCGGGGGTCCACCTGCGCGACGAGCAGTACTTC
>TRBV5-1|TRBJ2-1|-|TRBD2
CASSPPGGREGNEQFF
TGCGCCAGCAGTCCCCCCGGCGGGAGGGAGGGCAATGAGCAGTTCTTC
>TRBV29-1|TRBJ2-1|few|TRBD2
CSVEAPLAASYNEQFF
TGCAGCGTTGAGGCCCCCCTAGCGGCCTCCTACAATGAGCAGTTCTTC
>TRBV7-9|TRBJ1-5|many|-
CASSNGGHRRQPQHF
TGTGCCAGCAGCAACGGCGGGCACAGGAGACAGCCCCAGCATTTT
>TRBV29-1|TRBJ2-1|few|-
CSVAGYNEQFF
TGCAGCGTCGCAGGGTACAATGAGCAGTTCTTC
>TRBV18|TRBJ1-1|many|-
CASSPMNTEAFF
TGTGCCAGCAGTCCGATGAACACTGAAGCTTTCTTT
>TRBV7-2|TRBJ2-3|many|TRBD2
CASSLAGGGRDTQYF
TGTGCCAGCAGCTTAGCCGGGGGGGGCCGCGATACGCAGTATTTT
>TRBV20-1|TRBJ2-7|many|-
CSAKLATYEQYF
TGCAGTGCTAAACTTGCTACCTACGAGCAGTACTTC
>TRBV20-1|TRBJ1-5|medium-sized|-
CSARETDDQPQHF
TGCAGTGCTAGGGAAACCGACGATCAGCCCCAGCATTTT
>TRBV5-6|TRBJ2-2|-|-
CASSSVAGGELFF
TGTGCCAGCAGCTCAGTGGCCGGAGGGGAGCTGTTTTTT
>TRBV20-1|TRBJ2-5|many|-
CSATIGGTGTQYF
TGCAGTGCTACAATTGGGGGAACTGGGACCCAGTACTTC
>TRBV5-1|TRBJ2-4|few|-
CASSYDVSGIQYF
TGCGCCAGCAGCTATGACGTTTCGGGCATTCAGTACTTC
>TRBV5-1|TRBJ2-1|many|TRBD1
CASSLAGGQVDEQFF
TGCGCCAGCAGCTTGGCCGGGGGACAGGTCGATGAGCAGTTCTTC
>TRBV7-9|TRBJ2-7|-|TRBD1
CASSSHRFVTGDYEQYF
TGTGCCAGCAGCTCCCACCGGTTTGTTACAGGGGACTACGAGCAGTACTTC
>TRBV24-1|TRBJ2-1|-|-
CATSGPLRDNEQFF
TGTGCCACCAGTGGCCCCCTAAGAGACAATGAGCAGTTCTTC
>TRBV18|TRBJ2-2|-|-
CASSPQGLFTGELFF
TGTGCCAGCTCACCTCAGGGACTCTTCACCGGGGAGCTGTTTTTT
>TRBV6-1|TRBJ2-7|few|-
CASRADTGPYEQYF
TGTGCCAGCAGAGCGGACACGGGGCCCTACGAGCAGTACTTC
>TRBV20-1|TRBJ2-1|-|-
CSATPSGGGSSYNEQFF
TGCAGTGCTACCCCCTCAGGTGGTGGAAGCTCCTACAATGAGCAGTTCTTC
>TRBV6-2/TRBV6-3|TRBJ1-1|many|-
CASSYRWGVNEAFF
TGTGCCAGCAGTTACCGTTGGGGGGTAAATGAAGCTTTCTTT
>TRBV4-3|TRBJ2-3|-|-
CASSIRTVTDTQYF
TGCGCCAGCAGCATACGGACAGTCACAGATACGCAGTATTTT
>TRBV5-1|TRBJ2-5|-|TRBD1
CASSSGTVQETQYF
TGCGCCAGCAGCTCGGGGACAGTACAAGAGACCCAGTACTTC
>TRBV12-3/TRBV12-4|TRBJ1-1|many|-
CASSHGQLNTEAFF
TGTGCCAGCAGCCACGGACAGCTGAACACTGAAGCTTTCTTT
>TRBV29-1|TRBJ1-1|many|-
CSVRQTGPNTEAFF
TGCAGCGTCCGCCAAACAGGGCCCAACACTGAAGCTTTCTTT
>TRBV20-1|TRBJ2-7|-|-
CSARGWHLGPSGHEQYF
TGCAGTGCTAGAGGCTGGCACTTAGGCCCCTCTGGCCACGAGCAGTACTTC
>TRBV6-1|TRBJ1-6|few|TRBD1
CASGGQGGNSPLHF
TGTGCCAGCGGGGGACAGGGCGGGAATTCACCCCTCCACTTT
>TRBV10-3|TRBJ1-2|few|-
CATGDETASYGYTF
TGTGCCACAGGAGATGAGACAGCTTCCTATGGCTACACCTTC
>TRBV20-1|TRBJ2-5|many|-
CSAIAAMAQYF
TGCAGTGCTATCGCCGCCATGGCCCAGTACTTC
>TRBV10-1|TRBJ2-3|-|-
CASSGAADTQYF
TGCGCCAGCAGCGGGGCGGCAGATACGCAGTATTTT
>TRBV30|TRBJ2-1|-|-
CAWSFGNSYNEQFF
TGTGCCTGGAGTTTCGGGAACTCCTACAATGAGCAGTTCTTC
>TRBV6-2/TRBV6-3|TRBJ2-5|-|TRBD2
CASSRWTSEETQYF
TGTGCCAGCAGTCGATGGACTAGCGAGGAGACCCAGTACTTC
>TRBV6-2/TRBV6-3|TRBJ1-5|few|TRBD1
CASSPLGQYSNQPQHF
TGTGCCAGCAGTCCCTTGGGACAGTATAGCAATCAGCCCCAGCATTTT
>TRBV5-1|TRBJ2-3|few|-
CASSWDSHDTQYF
TGCGCCAGCAGCTGGGACTCCCATGATACGCAGTATTTT
>TRBV29-1|TRBJ1-4|few|-
CSVEGSWGRGEKLFF
TGCAGCGTTGAAGGTTCCTGGGGGCGCGGGGAAAAACTGTTTTTT
>TRBV6-5|TRBJ1-2|-|TRBD1
CASSYAGQVLGYTF
TGTGCCAGCAGTTACGCCGGACAGGTCCTTGGCTACACCTTC